These T cell receptor beta chains were read from a single sample in a study of cytomegalovirus exposure and HLA in healthy donors. Clones were sequenced by immunoSEQ multiplex PCR, and TCRdb holds only the in-frame ones, with some missing. The data show 200,000 to 250,000 clones, about nine tenths seen once. Sequencing was performed on PBMCs. All receptors derive from a woman aged 18-29 years in good health and CMV-seronegative. Each CDR3 is given with its conserved first and last residue. Each record gives: V gene, D gene, clone size, J gene, CDR3 protein, CDR3 DNA. The D gene is left open where the match is weak. Rows may omit the clone size; those that give it use once, few, many or a size class.

>TRBV29-1|TRBD1|-|TRBJ2-7
CSVEEGDSSYEQYF
TGCAGCGTTGAAGAAGGGGACAGCTCCTACGAGCAGTACTTC
>TRBV12-5|TRBD2|-|TRBJ2-1
CASGLPPLGLAGYNEQFF
TGTGCTAGTGGTTTGCCCCCCCTAGGACTAGCGGGTTACAATGAGCAGTTCTTC
>TRBV7-6|-|-|TRBJ2-7
CASSLSEGVEQYF
TGTGCCAGCAGCTTATCCGAGGGAGTCGAGCAGTACTTC
>TRBV2|-|-|TRBJ1-5
CASRTGYNQPQHF
TGTGCCAGCAGAACGGGTTACAATCAGCCCCAGCATTTT
>TRBV10-1|TRBD1|few|TRBJ2-7
CASSEGAGGEQYF
TGCGCCAGCAGTGAAGGGGCAGGGGGTGAGCAGTACTTC
>TRBV7-9|TRBD2|-|TRBJ2-5
CASSPLAGEGETQYF
TGTGCCAGCAGCCCTCTAGCGGGAGAGGGAGAGACCCAGTACTTC
>TRBV27|TRBD2|-|TRBJ2-7
CASTRSGRTYEQYF
TGTGCCAGCACCCGTAGCGGGAGAACTTACGAGCAGTACTTC
>TRBV7-8|TRBD2|-|TRBJ2-1
CASNKKAELAGLYNEQFF
TGTGCCAGCAACAAAAAGGCCGAGCTAGCGGGGCTATACAATGAGCAGTTCTTC
>TRBV5-6|-|-|TRBJ1-2
CASSLGGSYYGYTF
TGTGCCAGCAGCTTAGGGGGATCCTACTATGGCTACACCTTC
>TRBV5-4|-|-|TRBJ2-7
CASRWGPATREQYF
TGTGCCAGCAGATGGGGGCCAGCTACTCGGGAGCAGTACTTC
>TRBV5-1|-|-|TRBJ1-1
CASSLAAETIAKAFF
TGCGCCAGCAGCTTGGCAGCAGAGACTATCGCTAAAGCTTTCTTT
>TRBV7-9|TRBD1|-|TRBJ1-2
CASSSQAQGAGGYTF
TGTGCCAGCAGCTCACAGGCCCAGGGGGCAGGCGGCTACACCTTC
>TRBV6-1|-|-|TRBJ1-3
CASSLDPGGNTIYF
TGTGCCAGCAGTCTCGACCCAGGGGGAAACACCATATATTTT
>TRBV5-4|TRBD2|-|TRBJ2-2
CASRPVIAGGPSTGELFF
TGTGCCAGCAGGCCGGTGATAGCGGGAGGGCCCTCCACCGGGGAGCTGTTTTTT
>TRBV5-1|-|-|TRBJ1-1
CASAGTQNTEAFF
TGCGCCAGCGCCGGGACACAGAACACTGAAGCTTTCTTT
>TRBV5-1|-|few|TRBJ1-2
CASSLEQGPYGYTF
TGCGCCAGCAGCTTAGAACAGGGTCCCTATGGCTACACCTTC
>TRBV5-5|-|-|TRBJ2-7
CASSLEGGSYEQYF
TGTGCCAGCAGCTTGGAGGGAGGCTCCTACGAGCAGTACTTC
>TRBV5-4|-|-|TRBJ2-7
CASSLGLGLAYEQYF
TGTGCCAGCAGCTTAGGATTGGGACTTGCCTACGAGCAGTACTTC
>TRBV5-1|TRBD2|-|TRBJ2-3
CASSSGLAGGPFGDTQYF
TGCGCCAGCAGCTCGGGACTAGCGGGAGGGCCGTTTGGGGATACGCAGTATTTT
>TRBV7-8|-|-|TRBJ2-3
CASSLSEGSGSRPQYF
TGTGCCAGCAGCTTGTCGGAAGGGAGTGGGTCAAGACCGCAGTATTTT
>TRBV10-3|TRBD2|-|TRBJ2-3
CATIAGGTDTQYF
TGTGCCACCATAGCGGGTGGCACAGATACGCAGTATTTT
>TRBV30|-|-|TRBJ1-1
CAWSVMSVQAFF
TGTGCCTGGAGTGTAATGAGCGTACAAGCTTTCTTT
>TRBV10-1|-|-|TRBJ1-3
CAPGSPGNCSGNTIYF
TGCGCCCCCGGGTCCCCCGGGAACTGCTCTGGAAACACCATATATTTT
>TRBV30|-|-|TRBJ1-5
CAWSGDSNQPQHF
TGTGCCTGGAGTGGAGATAGCAATCAGCCCCAGCATTTT
>TRBV7-3|TRBD1|-|TRBJ1-1
CASSATGQSNTEAFF
TGTGCCAGCAGCGCGACGGGACAGTCGAACACTGAAGCTTTCTTT
>TRBV4-1|-|once|TRBJ1-4
CASSRLEGHATNEKLFF
TGCGCCAGCAGCCGTCTAGAGGGACATGCAACTAATGAAAAACTGTTTTTT
>TRBV9|TRBD2|-|TRBJ2-1
CASSVGLAVNEQFF
TGTGCCAGCAGCGTAGGGCTAGCGGTCAATGAGCAGTTCTTC
>TRBV5-1|-|-|TRBJ2-5
CASSPGWGLEETQYF
TGCGCCAGCAGCCCGGGTTGGGGACTGGAAGAGACCCAGTACTTC
>TRBV28|TRBD1|-|TRBJ1-5
CASTGGVQPQHF
TGTGCCAGTACAGGGGGCGTTCAGCCCCAGCATTTT